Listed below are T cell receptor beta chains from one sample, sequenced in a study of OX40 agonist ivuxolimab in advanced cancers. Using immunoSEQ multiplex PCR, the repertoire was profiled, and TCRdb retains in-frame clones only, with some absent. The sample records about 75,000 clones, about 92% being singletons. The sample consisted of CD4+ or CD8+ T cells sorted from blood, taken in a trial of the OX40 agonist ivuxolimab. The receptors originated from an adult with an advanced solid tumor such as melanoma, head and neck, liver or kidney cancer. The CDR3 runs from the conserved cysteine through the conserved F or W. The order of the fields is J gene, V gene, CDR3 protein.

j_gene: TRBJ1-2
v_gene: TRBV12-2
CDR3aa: CASRYYHFYGYTF

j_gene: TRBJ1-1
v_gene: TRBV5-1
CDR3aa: CASSQTSGTMNTEAFF

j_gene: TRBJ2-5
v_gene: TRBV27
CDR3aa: CASSLWGEVQETQYF

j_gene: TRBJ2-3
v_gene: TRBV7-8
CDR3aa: CASSLVSGSTDTQYF

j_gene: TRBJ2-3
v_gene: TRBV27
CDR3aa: CASIQGGFGSTDTQYF

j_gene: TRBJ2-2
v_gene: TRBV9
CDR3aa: CASRHPGNTGELFF

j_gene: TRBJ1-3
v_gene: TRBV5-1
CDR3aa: CASSSIPISGNTIYF

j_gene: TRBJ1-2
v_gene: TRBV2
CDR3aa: CASSDTGQRGYTF

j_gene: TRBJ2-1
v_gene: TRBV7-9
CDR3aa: CASSNSGGSSGGPYNEQFF

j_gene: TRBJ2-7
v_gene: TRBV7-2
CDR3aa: CASSLNAASSYEQYF

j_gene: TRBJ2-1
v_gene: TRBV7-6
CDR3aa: CASSYNGGAEQFF

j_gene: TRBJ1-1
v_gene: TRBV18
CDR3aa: CASSPLGPGASPEAFF